Following are 5 T cell receptor beta chains from one sample sequenced in a study of identical twins. TCRdb re-called the 5' RACE reads with MiXCR, one entry per CDR3 protein. In the table there are approximately 630,000 distinct CDR3 sequences, around 7.4% of which are singletons. These data were also filed under a second study, of yellow fever vaccine responses in identical twins.

Sequenced: PBMCs. The source of these receptors is a young woman in good health.

This clonotype was detected only a few times. The chain employs TRBV20-1 and TRBJ2-3; D is perhaps TRBD1 (5 bases). The CDR3 is 11 amino acids. Germline CDR1 and CDR2: DFQATT and SNEGSKA (reference sequence). Trimming cost V 7 bases and J 3 bases, with 8 bases left between them. The CDR3 nucleotides are TGCAGTGTCAGGGAAACAGATACGCAGTATTTT. It is translated as CSVRETDTQYF.

This clonotype showed up many times. The chain carries TRBV6-1 and TRBJ1-2, with D uncertain. Germline V gene lookup returns CDR1 MNHNS and CDR2 SASEGT. This CDR3 region has 14 residues. V lost 2 bases, J lost 1 base, and 8 bases lay in between. The CDR3 nucleotides read TGTGCCAGCAGTGAACCCAGGATTAACTATGGCTACACCTTC. Its protein product is CASSEPRINYGYTF.

This clonotype was seen many times. The chain joins TRBV12-3 or TRBV12-4 to TRBJ2-7; no clear D. Trimming left V 4 bases short and J 0 bases short, with 10 bases between. The CDR3 length is 14 residues. This chain's CDR3 is CASSSQLDSYEQYF. As DNA, the CDR3 is TGTGCCAGCAGTTCCCAGTTGGACTCCTACGAGCAGTACTTC.

The chain is built from TRBV7-9 and TRBJ2-7; 9 bases match TRBD1. The V segment lost 1 base and the J segment 4 bases; nucleotides outside the gene matches: 8. Germline assignment: CDR1 SEHNR and CDR2 FQNEAQ (reference sequence). There are 16 residues in the CDR3. CDR3 protein: CASSLGQGVPKYEQYV. For the CDR3, the DNA is TGTGCCAGCAGCTTAGGACAGGGGGTCCCTAAATACGAGCAGTACGTC.

This clonotype came up a few times. The genes are TRBV28 and TRBJ2-7; 9 nucleotides align to TRBD2. V shed 5 bases, J shed 6 bases, and the junction held 8 bases outside the gene matches. The germline V gene has CDR1 MDHEN and CDR2 SYDVKM. There are 14 residues in the CDR3. The CDR3 reads CASSPGREGREQYF. Here the CDR3 DNA reads TGTGCCAGCAGTCCTGGGCGGGAGGGCCGCGAGCAGTACTTC.